This T cell receptor (beta chain) came from a study of control samples from healthy donors and cancer patients. TCRdb's copy holds only in-frame clones and misses some; the assay was immunoSEQ multiplex PCR. The sample includes tens of thousands of clones, less than 90% of them seen just once. Trimming took off 9 bases at V and 5 bases at J, with 13 bases between the two ends. CDR1 and CDR2 (germline): SNHLY, FYNNEI. The CDR3 is made up of 12 amino acids. The sample holds a few counts of this clone. The chain is built from TRBV2 and TRBJ2-5; D is possibly TRBD2 (7 bases). Input material: blood. The clonotype was recovered from a woman in her fifties or sixties in good health. The DNA for the CDR3 is TGTGCCAGTCAACAGGGAGGGGAGACCCAGTACTTC. Protein: CASQQGGETQYF.